This TCR beta chain was found in a study of blood T cell repertoires in COVID-19. About the study: Nucleic acid was either cDNA or gDNA, and it came from T cells, B-cell-depleted T cells, or PBMCs.

Germline-derived CDR1 and CDR2 are SGHNT and YYREEE (reference sequence). The CDR3 length is 11 residues. Between the trimmed V and J ends, which lost 1 base and 12 bases, there was a span of 10 bases. In the original processing: It was from reference gene primer amplification that nucleated cell counts were estimated. Sequencing was performed with immunoSEQ multiplex PCR; in TCRdb, only in-frame clones are kept and a portion is missing. From that table come the V and J calls and clone size; the DNA was used to work out D and trimming. The sample lists approximately 170,000 clones, more than 80% occurring once.

The source material was peripheral blood. This TCR derives from a human donor in a cohort sampled during active COVID-19. V is TRBV5-4 and J is TRBJ1-2, with D uncertain. The CDR3 protein is CASSLYEAHTF. The CDR3 nucleotides read TGTGCCAGCAGCTTGTACGAGGCTCACACCTTC.